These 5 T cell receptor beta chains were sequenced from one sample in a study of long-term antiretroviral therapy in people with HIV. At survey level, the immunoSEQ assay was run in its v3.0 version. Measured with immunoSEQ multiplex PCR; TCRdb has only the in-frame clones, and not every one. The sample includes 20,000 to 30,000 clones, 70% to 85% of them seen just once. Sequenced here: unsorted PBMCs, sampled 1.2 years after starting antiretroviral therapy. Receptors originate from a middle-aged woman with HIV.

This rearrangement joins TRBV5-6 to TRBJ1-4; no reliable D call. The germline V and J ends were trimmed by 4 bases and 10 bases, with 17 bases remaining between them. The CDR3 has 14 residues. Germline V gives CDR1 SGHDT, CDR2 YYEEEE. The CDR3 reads CASSSTRLTRKLFF. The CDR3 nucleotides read TGTGCCAGCAGCAGCACAAGGCTGACGAGAAAACTGTTTTTT.

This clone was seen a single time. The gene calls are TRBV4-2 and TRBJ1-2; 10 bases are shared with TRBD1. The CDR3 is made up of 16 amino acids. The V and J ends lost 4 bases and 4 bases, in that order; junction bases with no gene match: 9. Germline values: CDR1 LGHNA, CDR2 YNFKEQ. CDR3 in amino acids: CASSLPGQGRPYGYTF. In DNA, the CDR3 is TGTGCCAGCAGCCTTCCGGGACAGGGGCGACCCTATGGCTACACCTTC.

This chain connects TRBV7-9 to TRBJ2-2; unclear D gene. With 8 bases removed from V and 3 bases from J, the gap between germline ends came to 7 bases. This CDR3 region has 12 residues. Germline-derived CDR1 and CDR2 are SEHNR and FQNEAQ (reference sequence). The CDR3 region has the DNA TGTGCCAGCTCTCCCTACACCGGGGAGCTGTTTTTT. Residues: CASSPYTGELFF.

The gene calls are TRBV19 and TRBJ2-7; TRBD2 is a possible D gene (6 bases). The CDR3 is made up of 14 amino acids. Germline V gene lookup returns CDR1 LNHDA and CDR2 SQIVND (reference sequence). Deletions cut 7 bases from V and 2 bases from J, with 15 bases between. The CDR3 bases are TGTGCCAGTAAATCGTATAGCGGAGCCTACGAGCAGTACTTC. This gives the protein CASKSYSGAYEQYF. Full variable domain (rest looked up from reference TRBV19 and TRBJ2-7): DGGITQSPKYLFRKEGQNVTLSCEQNLNHDAMYWYRQDPGQGLRLIYYSQIVNDFQKGDIAEGYSVSREKKESFPLTVTSAQKNPTAFYLCASKSYSGAYEQYFGPGTRLTVT.

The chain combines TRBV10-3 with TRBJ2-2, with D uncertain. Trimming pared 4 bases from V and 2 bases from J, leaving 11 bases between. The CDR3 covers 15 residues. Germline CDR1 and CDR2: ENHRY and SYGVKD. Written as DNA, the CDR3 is TGTGCCATCAGTGTGTCGGCAGCTAACACCGGGGAGCTGTTTTTT. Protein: CAISVSAANTGELFF.